This TCR beta chain was recovered during a study of T cell responses to AZD1222 COVID-19 vaccine. Points from the study as a whole: Only after the peak T cell response were repertoires sampled. Increases in Spike-specific TCR breadth and depth were seen after two AZD1222 doses.

This CDR3 has 13 residues. CDR1 and CDR2 (germline): ENHRY, SYGVKD. J was trimmed by 6 bases and V by 2 bases; bases with no gene match: 3. About this clone itself: Its antigen is not identified.

Using immunoSEQ multiplex PCR, the repertoire was profiled, and TCRdb retains in-frame clones only, with some absent. In the table there are 110,000 to 150,000 clones, 70% to 90% of which are singletons. The input for sequencing was peripheral blood, taken on day 0 of AZD1222 vaccination. The chain has TRBV10-3 and TRBJ2-7, with 8 bases identical to TRBD1. The sequence came from an adult in good health. CDR3: CAISEVDRAEQYF. In nucleotides, the CDR3 is TGTGCCATCAGTGAGGTGGACAGGGCCGAGCAGTACTTC.